Shown below are 13 T cell receptor beta chains from a single sample sequenced in a study of blood T cell repertoires in COVID-19. Generated by immunoSEQ multiplex PCR, the TCRdb table keeps only in-frame clones and is missing some. The repertoire includes approximately 91,000 clones, 80% of them detected once, and 15% to 20% sits in the top ten. The specimen sequenced was peripheral blood. Every receptor here comes from a human donor in a cohort sampled during active COVID-19.

This clone came up once. The rearrangement links TRBV3-1 (or the pseudogene TRBV3-2) to TRBJ2-7; 7 bases are shared with TRBD2. V lost 4 bases and J lost 2; bases outside the gene matches: 8. From germline, CDR1 is LGHDT and CDR2 YNNKEL (reference sequence). The CDR3 extends over 15 amino acids. CDR3 sequence: CASSRLLAPAYEQYF. The CDR3 DNA follows: TGTGCCAGCAGCCGGTTACTAGCGCCAGCCTACGAGCAGTACTTC.

V is TRBV30 and J is TRBJ1-4; 8 nucleotides agree with TRBD1. V lost 8 bases to trimming and J lost 5 bases; unmatched junction nucleotides: 7. The CDR3 is made up of 13 amino acids. From germline, CDR1 is GTSNPN and CDR2 SVGIG (reference sequence). The CDR3 sequence is CARSRTGNEKLFF. The CDR3 region has the DNA TGTGCCCGTTCCCGGACAGGGAATGAAAAACTGTTTTTT.

The chain carries TRBV12-1 and TRBJ2-3; the table's D call of TRBD2 was not tested on the DNA. TRBV12-1 is termed a pseudogene. The CDR3 runs to 17 residues. CDR3 bases: TGTGCCAGCAGCTTGGGTTTGAGCGCGAGAATCACAGATACGCAGTATTTT. This codes for CASSLGLSARITDTQYF.

This chain uses TRBV19 with TRBJ1-2; TRBD1 matches 8 bases. Germline assignment: CDR1 LNHDA and CDR2 SQIVND (reference sequence). The CDR3 consists of 13 residues. The ends lost 5 bases at V and 7 bases at J; junction bases unmatched: 6. Written as DNA, the CDR3 is TGTGCCAGTAGTCGACAGGGGACGTCTGGCTACACCTTC. Translated: CASSRQGTSGYTF.

The chain uses TRBV10-3 and TRBJ2-7, with TRBD2 identical over 9 bases. CDR1 is ENHRY and CDR2 is SYGVKD in the germline V gene. The CDR3 extends over 13 amino acids. The junction had 11 bases not matched to a gene; V was cut back by 10 bases and J by 7 bases. CDR3 sequence: CATAVGSGREQYF. The CDR3 DNA reads TGTGCCACCGCAGTGGGTAGCGGGAGAGAGCAGTACTTC.

In its sample, this clone was seen a few times. The chain is built from TRBV29-1 and TRBJ2-7, with 8 bases aligning to TRBD1. CDR1 and CDR2 from the germline V gene are SQVTM and ANQGSEA. This CDR3 has 11 amino acids. V shed 6 bases, J shed 6 bases, and the junction held 4 bases outside the gene matches. The CDR3 region has the DNA TGCAGCGTAGGACAGGGTGGCGAGCAGTACTTC. Translation gives CSVGQGGEQYF.

V gene TRBV6-5 combines with J gene TRBJ1-1; 8 nucleotides align to TRBD1. The CDR3 consists of 14 residues. CDR1 is MNHEY, CDR2 SVGAGI, per germline. Trimming took 7 bases from V and 5 from J; bases not matched to a gene: 9. The CDR3 region has the DNA TGTGCCAGCACCCTGCAGGACAGGGTTACTGAAGCTTTCTTT. It codes for CASTLQDRVTEAFF.

The V call is TRBV20-1, the J call TRBJ2-6, with TRBD1 as a possible D gene (5 bases). Germline assignment: CDR1 DFQATT and CDR2 SNEGSKA (reference sequence). V dropped 3 bases and J dropped 2 bases, with 8 bases sitting between them. CDR3 length: 14 amino acids. The CDR3 DNA follows: TGCAGTGCTAGTAGGGGCGCTGGGGCCAACGTCCTGACTTTC. Its translation is CSASRGAGANVLTF.

V gene TRBV10-2 combines with J gene TRBJ1-1; D is unresolved. The CDR3 runs to 13 residues. Germline CDR1 reads WSHSY; CDR2 reads SAAADI. V lost 3 bases to trimming and J lost 0 bases, with 5 bases between them. The CDR3 spells CASSDRLNTEAFF. The CDR3 DNA follows: TGCGCCAGCAGTGACAGGTTGAACACTGAAGCTTTCTTT.

This clone was observed once. V gene TRBV7-9 combines with J gene TRBJ2-1; D is unclear. The length of the CDR3 is 12 residues. CDR1 SEHNR and CDR2 FQNEAQ come from the germline V gene (reference sequence). The V end was cut by 5 bases, the J end by 7 bases, with 9 bases between. CDR3 coding DNA: TGTGCCAGCAGCCCTGGCTCTAATGAGCAGTTCTTC. This gives the protein CASSPGSNEQFF.

The rearrangement joins TRBV29-1 to TRBJ2-2; TRBD2 matches at 8 bases. V dropped 3 bases and J dropped 7; count of bases not matched to a gene: 7. CDR1 and CDR2 (germline): SQVTM, ANQGSEA. The CDR3 covers 14 residues. The CDR3 sequence is CSVDGAGEVGELFF. CDR3 sequence (DNA): TGCAGCGTTGATGGAGCGGGAGAAGTCGGGGAGCTGTTTTTT.

This clone was counted once. The rearrangement joins TRBV11-2 to TRBJ2-7; tentatively, D is TRBD2 (5 bases). V lost 1 base and J lost 2, with 21 bases in between. The CDR3 runs 18 residues. Germline CDR1 reads SGHAT; CDR2 reads FQNNGV. CDR3 residues: CASSLGRFTTSLAYEQYF. DNA for the CDR3: TGTGCCAGCAGCTTAGGCCGCTTCACCACTAGTTTAGCCTACGAGCAGTACTTC.

CDR3 amino acids: CASTRPVNTEAFF. The CDR3 bases are TGTGCCAGCACGCGGCCCGTGAACACTGAAGCTTTCTTT. The chain uses TRBV2 and TRBJ1-1; D uncertain. The germline V gene encodes CDR1 SNHLY and CDR2 FYNNEI. Between the trimmed V and J ends, which lost 7 bases and 0 bases, there was a span of 9 bases. The CDR3 is made up of 13 amino acids.